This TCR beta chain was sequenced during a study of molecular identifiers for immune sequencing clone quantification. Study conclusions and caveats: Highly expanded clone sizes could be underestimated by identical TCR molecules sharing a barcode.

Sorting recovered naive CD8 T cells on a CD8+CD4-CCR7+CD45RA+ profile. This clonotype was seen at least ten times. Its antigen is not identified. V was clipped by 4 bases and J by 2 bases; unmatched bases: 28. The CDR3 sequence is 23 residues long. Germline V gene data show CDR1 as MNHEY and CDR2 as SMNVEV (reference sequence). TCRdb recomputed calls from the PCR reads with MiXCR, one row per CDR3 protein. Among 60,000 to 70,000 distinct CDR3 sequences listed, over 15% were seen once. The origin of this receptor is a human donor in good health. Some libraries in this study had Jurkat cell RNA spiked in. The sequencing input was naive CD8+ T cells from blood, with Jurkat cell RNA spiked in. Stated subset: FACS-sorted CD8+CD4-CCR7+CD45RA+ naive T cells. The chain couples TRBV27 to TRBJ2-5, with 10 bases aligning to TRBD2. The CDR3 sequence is CASSSTYHPRLAGEQGQQETQYF. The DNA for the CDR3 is TGTGCCAGCAGTTCAACATACCACCCTAGGCTAGCGGGAGAGCAGGGACAACAAGAGACCCAGTACTTC.